The clone carrying this T cell receptor beta chain was picked up many times. Its antigen is as yet unknown. These data originate in a study of blood T cells in healthy people across ages. General study results and limits: Diversity estimates drawn from one million T cells were deemed underestimates.

PCR was performed a second time for 7 to 11 cycles using a sample-barcoded 5' primer and a J-beta primer mix. TCRdb redid the calling of the 5' RACE reads with MiXCR, one entry per CDR3 protein. Among fewer than 1,000,000 distinct CDR3 sequences listed, 35% to 60% were seen once. The length of the CDR3 is 13 residues. The sample taken for sequencing was blood. V usage is TRBV21-1 and J usage is TRBJ2-1; TRBD2 reflects the table's D call only, with no check against the DNA. TRBV21-1 is a pseudogene. This TCR came from an elderly man in good health. The CDR3 spells CASSDRLPYEQFF. The CDR3 DNA sequence: TGTGCCAGCAGCGACCGCTTACCCTATGAGCAGTTCTTC.